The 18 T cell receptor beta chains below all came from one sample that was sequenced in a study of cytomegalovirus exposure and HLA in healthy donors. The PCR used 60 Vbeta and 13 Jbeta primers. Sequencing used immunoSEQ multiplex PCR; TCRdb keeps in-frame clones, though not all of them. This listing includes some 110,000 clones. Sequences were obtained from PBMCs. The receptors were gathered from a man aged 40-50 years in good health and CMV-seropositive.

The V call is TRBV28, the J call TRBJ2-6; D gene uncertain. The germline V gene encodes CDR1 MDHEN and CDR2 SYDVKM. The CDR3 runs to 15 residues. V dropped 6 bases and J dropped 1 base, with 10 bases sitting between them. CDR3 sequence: CASRQYDSGANVLTF. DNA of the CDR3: TGTGCCAGCAGACAATATGATTCTGGGGCCAACGTCCTGACTTTC.

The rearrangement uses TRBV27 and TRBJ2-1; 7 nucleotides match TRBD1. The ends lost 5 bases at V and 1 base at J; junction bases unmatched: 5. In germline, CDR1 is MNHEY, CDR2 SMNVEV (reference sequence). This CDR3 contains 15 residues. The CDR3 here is CASSRGQPSYNEQFF. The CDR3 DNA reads TGTGCCAGCAGTCGGGGACAGCCATCCTACAATGAGCAGTTCTTC.

The CDR3 here is CASKKGAGAFYEQYF. The CDR3 region has the DNA TGTGCCAGTAAAAAGGGGGCAGGGGCCTTCTACGAGCAGTACTTC. The J gene is TRBJ2-7, the V gene TRBV19; 7 nucleotides align to TRBD1. Trimming removed 7 bases from V and 3 bases from J; junction bases left unmatched: 12. Germline V CDR1 and CDR2: LNHDA, SQIVND (reference sequence). CDR3 length: 15 residues.

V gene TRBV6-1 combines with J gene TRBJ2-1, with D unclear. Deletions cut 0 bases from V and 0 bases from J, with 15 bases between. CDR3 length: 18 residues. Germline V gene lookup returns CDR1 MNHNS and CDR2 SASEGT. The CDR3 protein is CASSEAPFSGYSYNEQFF. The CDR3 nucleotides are TGTGCCAGCAGTGAAGCGCCTTTCTCCGGGTACTCCTACAATGAGCAGTTCTTC.

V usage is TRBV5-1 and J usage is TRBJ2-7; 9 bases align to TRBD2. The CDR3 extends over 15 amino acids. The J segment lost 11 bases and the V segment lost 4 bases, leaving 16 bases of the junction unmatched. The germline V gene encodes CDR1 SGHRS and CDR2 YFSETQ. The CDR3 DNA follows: TGCGCCAGCAGCCCGCCCCGACTAGCGGTCAAAAGTAAGTACTTC. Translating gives CASSPPRLAVKSKYF.

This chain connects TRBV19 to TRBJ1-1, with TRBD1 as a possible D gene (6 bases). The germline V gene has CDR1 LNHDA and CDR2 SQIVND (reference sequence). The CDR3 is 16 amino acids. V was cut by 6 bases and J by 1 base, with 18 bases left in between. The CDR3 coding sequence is TGTGCCAGTAGCATCAACAGGGTAGCTGGGAACACTGAAGCTTTCTTT. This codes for CASSINRVAGNTEAFF.

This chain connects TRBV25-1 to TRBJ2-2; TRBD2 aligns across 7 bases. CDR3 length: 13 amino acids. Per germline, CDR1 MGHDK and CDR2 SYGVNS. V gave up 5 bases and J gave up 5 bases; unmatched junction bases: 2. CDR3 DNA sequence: TGTGCCAGCAGTCTGGGGGGGACCGGGGAGCTGTTTTTT. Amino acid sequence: CASSLGGTGELFF.

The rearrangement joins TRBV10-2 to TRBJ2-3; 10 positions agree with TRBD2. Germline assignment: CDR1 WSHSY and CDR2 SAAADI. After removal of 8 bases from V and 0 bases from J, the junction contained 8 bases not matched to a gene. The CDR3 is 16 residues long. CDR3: CASSRLAGSSTDTQYF. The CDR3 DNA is TGCGCCAGCTCCCGACTAGCGGGTTCTAGCACAGATACGCAGTATTTT.

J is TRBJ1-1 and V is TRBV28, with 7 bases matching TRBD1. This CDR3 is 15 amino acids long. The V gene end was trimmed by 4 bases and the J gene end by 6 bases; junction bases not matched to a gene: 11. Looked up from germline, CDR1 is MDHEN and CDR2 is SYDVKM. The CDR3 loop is CASSSAHTGVSEAFF. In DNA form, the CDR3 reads TGTGCCAGCAGTTCCGCCCATACAGGGGTATCTGAAGCTTTCTTT. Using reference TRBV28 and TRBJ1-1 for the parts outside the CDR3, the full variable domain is DVKVTQSSRYLVKRTGEKVFLECVQDMDHENMFWYRQDPGLGLRLIYFSYDVKMKEKGDIPEGYSVSREKKERFSLILESASTNQTSMYLCASSSAHTGVSEAFFGQGTRLTVV.

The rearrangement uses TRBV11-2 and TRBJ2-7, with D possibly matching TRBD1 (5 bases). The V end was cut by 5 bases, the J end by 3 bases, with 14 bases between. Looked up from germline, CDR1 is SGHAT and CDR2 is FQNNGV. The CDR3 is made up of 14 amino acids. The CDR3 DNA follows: TGTGCCAGCAGCCGTGACAGACCCAGCTACGAGCAGTACTTC. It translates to CASSRDRPSYEQYF.

The CDR3 region has the DNA TGCGCCAGCAACGAATGGCGGAGAGGATACAATGAGCAGTTCTTC. Residues: CASNEWRRGYNEQFF. The V call is TRBV10-1, the J call TRBJ2-1; D is uncertain. CDR1 and CDR2 (germline): WNHNN, SYGVQD (reference sequence). This CDR3 comprises 15 residues. V lost 7 bases to trimming and J lost 4 bases, with 17 bases between them.

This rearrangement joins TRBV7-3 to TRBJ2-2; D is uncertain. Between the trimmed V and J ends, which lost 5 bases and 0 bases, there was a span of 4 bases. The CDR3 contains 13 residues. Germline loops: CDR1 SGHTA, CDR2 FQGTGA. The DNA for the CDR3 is TGTGCCAGCAGCCCCACGAACACCGGGGAGCTGTTTTTT. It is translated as CASSPTNTGELFF.

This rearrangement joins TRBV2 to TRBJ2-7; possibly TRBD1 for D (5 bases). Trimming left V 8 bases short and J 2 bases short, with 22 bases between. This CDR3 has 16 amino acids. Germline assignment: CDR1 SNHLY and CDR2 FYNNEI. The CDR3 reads CASHRRGTGRTYEQYF. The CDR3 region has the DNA TGTGCCAGCCACCGAAGGGGAACAGGACGAACCTACGAGCAGTACTTC.

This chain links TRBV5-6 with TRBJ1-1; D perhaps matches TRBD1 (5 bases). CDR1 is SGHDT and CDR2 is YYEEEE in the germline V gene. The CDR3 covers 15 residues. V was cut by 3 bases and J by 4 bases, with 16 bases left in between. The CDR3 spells CASSWGVLGRTEAFF. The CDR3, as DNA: TGTGCCAGCAGCTGGGGGGTGTTAGGACGCACTGAAGCTTTCTTT.

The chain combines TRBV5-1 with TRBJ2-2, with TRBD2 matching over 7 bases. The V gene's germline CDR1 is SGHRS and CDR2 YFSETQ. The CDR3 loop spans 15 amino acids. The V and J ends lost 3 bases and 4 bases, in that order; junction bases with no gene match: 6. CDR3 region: CASSWAASGTGELFF. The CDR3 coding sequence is TGCGCCAGCAGCTGGGCGGCTAGCGGCACCGGGGAGCTGTTTTTT.

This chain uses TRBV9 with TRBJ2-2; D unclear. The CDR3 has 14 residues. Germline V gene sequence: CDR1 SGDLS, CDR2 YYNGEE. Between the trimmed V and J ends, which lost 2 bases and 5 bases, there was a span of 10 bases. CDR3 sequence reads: CASSVSSSTGELFF. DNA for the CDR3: TGTGCCAGCAGCGTCAGCTCTAGTACCGGGGAGCTGTTTTTT. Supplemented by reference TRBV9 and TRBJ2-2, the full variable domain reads DSGVTQTPKHLITATGQRVTLRCSPRSGDLSVYWYQQSLDQGLQFLIQYYNGEERAKGNILERFSAQQFPDLHSELNLSSLELGDSALYFCASSVSSSTGELFFGEGSRLTVL.

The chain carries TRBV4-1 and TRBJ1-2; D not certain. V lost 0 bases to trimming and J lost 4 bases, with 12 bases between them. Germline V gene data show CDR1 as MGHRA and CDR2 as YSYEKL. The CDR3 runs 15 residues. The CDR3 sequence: CASSQDHSSSYGYTF. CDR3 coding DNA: TGCGCCAGCAGCCAAGATCACAGTTCCAGCTATGGCTACACCTTC.

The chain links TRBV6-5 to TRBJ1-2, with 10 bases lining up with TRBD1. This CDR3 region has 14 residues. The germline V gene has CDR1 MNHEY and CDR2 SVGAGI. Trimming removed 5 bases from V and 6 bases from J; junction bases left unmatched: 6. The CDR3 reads CASSTRQGADGYTF. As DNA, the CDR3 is TGTGCCAGCAGTACCCGACAGGGGGCTGATGGCTACACCTTC.